Shown below are 30 T cell receptor beta chains from a single sample sequenced in a study of response to subunit inactivated influenza vaccine. TCRdb processed the RT-PCR reads anew with MiXCR; each CDR3 protein has one entry. The table records about 780,000 distinct CDR3 sequences, under 20% of them present only once. The material was PBMCs from blood, obtained more than 4 days after vaccination. These receptor sequences come from a man in his fifties who received an inactivated influenza vaccine.

This clonotype was seen a handful of times. The rearrangement uses TRBV11-2 and TRBJ2-3, with D tentatively TRBD1 or TRBD2 (6 bases each). Germline lookup yields CDR1 SGHAT and CDR2 FQNNGV. V dropped 1 base and J dropped 6 bases, with 11 bases sitting between them. CDR3 length: 14 amino acids. In DNA form, the CDR3 reads TGTGCCAGCAGCTTAGGGGGGGCGAGGGATACGCAGTATTTT. Protein sequence: CASSLGGARDTQYF.

This chain uses TRBV27 with TRBJ2-1; 8 positions match TRBD1. CDR1 is MNHEY and CDR2 is SMNVEV in the germline V gene (reference sequence). The trim removed 6 bases at V and 0 bases at J, leaving 10 bases unmatched. This CDR3 comprises 17 residues. DNA of the CDR3: TGTGCCAGCAGAACAGGGGGTTCTTTCACCTCCTACAATGAGCAGTTCTTC. Its translation: CASRTGGSFTSYNEQFF.

This clonotype has a count of ten or more. Here the CDR3 reads CASSHPRYNEQFF. The CDR3 nucleotides read TGTGCCAGCAGCCATCCTCGATACAATGAGCAGTTCTTC. This sequence joins TRBV7-2 and TRBJ2-1; D remains unclear. Germline-derived CDR1 and CDR2 are SGHTA and FQGNSA. The CDR3 loop spans 13 amino acids. Deletions cut 5 bases from V and 4 bases from J, with 9 bases between.

V gene TRBV2 combines with J gene TRBJ2-1, with 13 bases identical to TRBD2. The CDR3 runs 16 residues. Germline lookup yields CDR1 SNHLY and CDR2 FYNNEI. V shed 3 bases, J shed 6 bases, and the junction held 5 bases outside the gene matches. CDR3 in DNA: TGTGCCAGCAGTGACGGACTAGCGGGAGTCTTCAATGAGCAGTTCTTC. Protein sequence: CASSDGLAGVFNEQFF. The complete variable domain, with remaining parts taken from reference TRBV2 and TRBJ2-1, reads EPEVTQTPSHQVTQMGQEVILRCVPISNHLYFYWYRQILGQKVEFLVSFYNNEISEKSEIFDDQFSVERPDGSNFTLKIRSTKLEDSAMYFCASSDGLAGVFNEQFFGPGTRLTVL.

This clonotype was seen many times. J is TRBJ2-7 and V is TRBV5-1; D possibly corresponds to TRBD1 (5 bases). This CDR3 comprises 13 residues. Trimming took 0 bases from V and 1 from J, leaving 5 bases between them. Germline CDR1 reads SGHRS; CDR2 reads YFSETQ. The CDR3 DNA follows: TGCGCCAGCAGCTTGGACAGGTCCTACGAGCAGTACTTC. It specifies CASSLDRSYEQYF. Looking up the rest from reference TRBV5-1 and TRBJ2-7 gives the full variable domain: KAGVTQTPRYLIKTRGQQVTLSCSPISGHRSVSWYQQTPGQGLQFLFEYFSETQRNKGNFPGRFSGRQFSNSRSEMNVSTLELGDSALYLCASSLDRSYEQYFGPGTRLTVT.

The J gene is TRBJ1-5, the V gene TRBV29-1, with 8 bases matching TRBD1. CDR3 length: 13 residues. The V and J ends lost 6 bases and 8 bases, in that order; junction bases with no gene match: 9. The germline V gene encodes CDR1 SQVTM and CDR2 ANQGSEA. DNA for the CDR3: TGCAGCGTGGCGGGACAGGCCGGGGAGCCCCAGCATTTT. This codes for CSVAGQAGEPQHF.

The V gene is TRBV5-1, the J gene TRBJ2-2; no firm D call. V was cut by 4 bases and J by 0 bases, with 10 bases left in between. Germline loops: CDR1 SGHRS, CDR2 YFSETQ. The CDR3 length is 15 residues. CDR3 protein: CASSPSESNTGELFF. CDR3 nucleotides: TGCGCCAGCAGCCCGTCGGAGTCGAACACCGGGGAGCTGTTTTTT. The full variable domain, in which reference TRBV5-1 and TRBJ2-2 provide the parts outside the CDR3, is KAGVTQTPRYLIKTRGQQVTLSCSPISGHRSVSWYQQTPGQGLQFLFEYFSETQRNKGNFPGRFSGRQFSNSRSEMNVSTLELGDSALYLCASSPSESNTGELFFGEGSRLTVL.

The chain uses TRBV20-1 and TRBJ1-1; 8 bases line up with TRBD1. CDR3 length equals 15 residues. The germline gives CDR1 DFQATT, CDR2 SNEGSKA (reference sequence). V lost 5 bases to trimming and J lost 3 bases; unmatched junction nucleotides: 11. The chain's CDR3 is CSALGTGGTYTEAFF. The CDR3 region has the DNA TGCAGTGCTCTTGGGACAGGAGGGACTTACACTGAAGCTTTCTTT.

V and J are TRBV20-1 and TRBJ2-7, with 9 bases that match TRBD1. Per the germline V gene, CDR1 is DFQATT and CDR2 is SNEGSKA (reference sequence). The V segment lost 1 base and the J segment 6 bases; nucleotides outside the gene matches: 10. CDR3 length: 15 residues. CDR3 DNA: TGCAGTGCTAGAGGAGCCCGGGACAGGGCTGTCGAGCAGTACTTC. Translating gives CSARGARDRAVEQYF.

This clonotype turned up a few times. This chain uses TRBV28 with TRBJ2-3; D is possibly TRBD1 or TRBD2 (6 bases each). The CDR3 totals 16 residues. V lost 7 bases and J lost 3, with 20 bases in between. From germline, CDR1 is MDHEN and CDR2 SYDVKM. The CDR3 protein is CASTPSGAINTDTQYF. As DNA, the CDR3 is TGTGCCAGCACTCCCTCGGGGGCTATTAATACAGATACGCAGTATTTT.

The CDR3 coding sequence is TGTGCCAGCAGTAGGAACTCCCAGGGAGGGGATACCTACGAGCAGTACTTC. Amino acids: CASSRNSQGGDTYEQYF. This chain joins TRBV9 and TRBJ2-7, with 7 positions matching TRBD2. CDR3 length: 17 amino acids. Germline V gene lookup returns CDR1 SGDLS and CDR2 YYNGEE. The V gene end was trimmed by 5 bases and the J gene end by 2 bases; junction bases not matched to a gene: 16.

This clonotype was picked up a small number of times. V usage is TRBV7-3 and J usage is TRBJ2-2; no clear D. The CDR3 totals 13 residues. Trimming removed 5 bases at V and 0 bases at J, with 4 bases between. Germline values: CDR1 SGHTA, CDR2 FQGTGA. Here the CDR3 reads CASSTSNTGELFF. CDR3 in DNA: TGTGCCAGCAGCACATCGAACACCGGGGAGCTGTTTTTT.

In DNA form, the CDR3 reads TGCGCCAGCAACCCGGGCCCCGGAGCCGGGGAGCTGTTTTTT. The encoded protein is CASNPGPGAGELFF. This chain connects TRBV4-3 to TRBJ2-2, with unresolved D. V lost 7 bases and J lost 6, with 15 bases in between. This CDR3 region has 14 residues. Germline CDR1 LGHNA, CDR2 YSLEER.

The rearrangement uses TRBV7-8 and TRBJ2-7, with 12 bases aligning to TRBD1. The CDR3 has 20 residues. CDR1 is SGHVS and CDR2 is FQNEAQ in the germline V gene. Unmatched junction bases numbered 19, after V lost 5 bases and J lost 2 bases. CDR3 bases: TGTGCCAGCAGCCCCAGTACGGGACAGGGGGCCTTCGGGGCAACCTACGAGCAGTACTTC. Translated, it gives CASSPSTGQGAFGATYEQYF.

V and J are TRBV20-1 and TRBJ2-7; 7 bases line up with TRBD1. Germline CDR1 reads DFQATT; CDR2 reads SNEGSKA (reference sequence). J was trimmed by 3 bases and V by 1 base; bases with no gene match: 6. The CDR3 extends over 14 amino acids. CDR3 sequence reads: CSARAATGYYEQYF. The DNA of the CDR3 is TGCAGTGCTAGAGCCGCGACAGGGTACTACGAGCAGTACTTC.

In this sample, this clonotype turned up a few times. The chain uses TRBV6-5 and TRBJ2-4; perhaps TRBD1 as D (6 bases). CDR3 length equals 14 residues. Trimming cost V 2 bases and J 5 bases, with 10 bases left between them. The germline V gene encodes CDR1 MNHEY and CDR2 SVGAGI. This CDR3 reads CASSYRRTENIQYF. The CDR3 nucleotides read TGTGCCAGCAGTTACCGAAGGACAGAAAACATTCAGTACTTC.

The chain couples TRBV27 to TRBJ2-7, with D hard to call. V lost 6 bases and J 0 bases, leaving 15 bases between the germline ends. The CDR3 covers 15 residues. Germline V CDR1 and CDR2: MNHEY, SMNVEV (reference sequence). Here the CDR3 reads CASRPGSRASYEQYF. CDR3 nucleotides: TGTGCCAGCAGGCCCGGGTCTAGGGCCTCCTACGAGCAGTACTTC.

This chain joins TRBV6-5 and TRBJ2-5; no clear D gene. From germline, CDR1 is MNHEY and CDR2 SVGAGI. Between the trimmed V and J ends, which lost 7 bases and 5 bases, there was a span of 5 bases. CDR3 length equals 10 residues. This CDR3 reads CASKEETQYF. In nucleotides, the CDR3 is TGTGCCAGCAAAGAGGAGACCCAGTACTTC.

Worth noting for this clonotype: The conserved phenylalanine or tryptophan is not found at the CDR3 terminus, so this likely reflects a read error. The chain uses TRBV28 and TRBJ2-7; 7 bases line up with TRBD2. The CDR3 totals 18 residues. Germline V gene sequence: CDR1 MDHEN, CDR2 SYDVKM. V shed 7 bases, J shed 0 bases, and the junction held 18 bases outside the gene matches. CDR3 protein: CASNGGGSAGDFSYEQYL. The CDR3 DNA is TGTGCCAGCAACGGGGGAGGGTCGGCAGGCGATTTCTCCTACGAGCAGTACCTC.

This clonotype has more than one count but fewer than ten. The rearrangement links TRBV7-7 to TRBJ2-3; 12 bases agree with TRBD2. V was clipped by 5 bases and J by 5 bases; unmatched bases: 5. The CDR3 spans 15 residues. Germline V CDR1 and CDR2: SSHAT, FNYEAQ (reference sequence). The CDR3 DNA reads as TGTGCCAGCAGCCAAGGACTAGCGGGAAAAGATACGCAGTATTTT. The encoded protein is CASSQGLAGKDTQYF.

The rearrangement links TRBV24-1 to TRBJ2-7; no firm D call. V was cut by 3 bases and J by 1 base, with 6 bases left in between. CDR1 and CDR2 (germline): KGHDR, SFDVKD. This CDR3 has 13 amino acids. The CDR3 DNA sequence: TGTGCCACCAGTGATGCCTCGTCCTACGAGCAGTACTTC. It yields the protein CATSDASSYEQYF.

This clonotype was recorded a few times. The genes are TRBV7-8 and TRBJ1-1; D is perhaps TRBD1 (5 bases). V was cut by 1 base and J by 0 bases, with 21 bases left in between. The CDR3 runs to 19 residues. Germline lookup yields CDR1 SGHVS and CDR2 FQNEAQ. CDR3 in amino acids: CASSLVSGGGDGMNTEAFF. The CDR3 DNA follows: TGTGCCAGCAGCTTAGTATCCGGGGGGGGTGACGGTATGAACACTGAAGCTTTCTTT.

This clonotype has only a few counts. The CDR3 bases are TGCAGTGCGTGGGCGGACCTGGGTGACGAGCAGTACTTC. Residues: CSAWADLGDEQYF. The chain couples TRBV20-1 to TRBJ2-7; D uncertain. Trimming stripped 6 bases from V and 5 bases from J, with 17 bases between. The CDR3 is 13 amino acids. Germline-derived CDR1 and CDR2 are DFQATT and SNEGSKA (reference sequence).

This clonotype showed up just a few times. The CDR3 DNA reads as TGTGCCAGCAGCTTAGGGACAGGGAACTCCTACAATGAGCAGTTCTTC. Translation: CASSLGTGNSYNEQFF. The chain employs TRBV7-2 and TRBJ2-1, with 8 bases matching TRBD1. This CDR3 has 16 amino acids. With 1 base clipped from V and 0 bases from J, the junction kept 2 bases outside the gene matches. CDR1 and CDR2 from the germline V gene are SGHTA and FQGNSA.

This clonotype showed up many times. The chain has TRBV11-2 and TRBJ2-7; D is unresolved. V lost 5 bases and J 6 bases, leaving 20 bases between the germline ends. Germline loops: CDR1 SGHAT, CDR2 FQNNGV. The CDR3 is 15 residues long. The CDR3 spells CASSPPGLLLGEQYF. DNA for the CDR3: TGTGCCAGCAGCCCGCCGGGCCTTCTCCTAGGCGAGCAGTACTTC.

The J gene is TRBJ2-5, the V gene TRBV12-3 or TRBV12-4; no clear D gene. The germline V and J ends were trimmed by 0 bases and 5 bases, with 10 bases remaining between them. The CDR3 sequence is 14 residues long. The CDR3 region has the DNA TGTGCCAGCAGTTTAGCCGGGCCCAGGGAGACCCAGTACTTC. Protein sequence: CASSLAGPRETQYF.

V gene TRBV29-1 combines with J gene TRBJ2-1; D gene ambiguous. The CDR3 runs 13 residues. The germline V gene has CDR1 SQVTM and CDR2 ANQGSEA. Trimming pared 2 bases from V and 3 bases from J, leaving 8 bases between. The chain's CDR3 is CSVERPNYNEQFF. In DNA, the CDR3 is TGCAGCGTTGAAAGGCCGAACTACAATGAGCAGTTCTTC.

Only a few counts were recorded for this clonotype. The chain links TRBV21-1 to TRBJ2-3; TRBD2, the table's D call, lacks a check against the DNA. TRBV21-1 is an annotated pseudogene. The CDR3 contains 16 residues. In nucleotides, the CDR3 is TGTGCCAGCAGCAAAGCCGTTCAGCGGCTCACAGATACGCAGTATTTT. It is translated as CASSKAVQRLTDTQYF.

The rearrangement joins TRBV5-1 to TRBJ2-5, with D possibly TRBD1 on 6 matching bases. The CDR3 sequence is 14 residues long. Germline V gene lookup returns CDR1 SGHRS and CDR2 YFSETQ. The V and J ends lost 4 bases and 4 bases respectively, with 14 bases between them. The CDR3 sequence: CASSPGHQGETQYF. In nucleotides, the CDR3 is TGCGCCAGCAGCCCGGGACACCAGGGAGAGACCCAGTACTTC.

In its sample, this clonotype was seen many times. The chain is built from TRBV4-3 and TRBJ2-2; D not resolved. The CDR3 covers 15 residues. V dropped 4 bases and J dropped 1 base, with 10 bases sitting between them. CDR1 and CDR2 from the germline V gene are LGHNA and YSLEER. Written as DNA, the CDR3 is TGCGCCAGCAGCCTAGGGATAAGGAACACCGGGGAGCTGTTTTTT. This encodes CASSLGIRNTGELFF.